The 10 T cell receptor beta chains below all came from one sample that was sequenced in a study of OX40 agonist ivuxolimab in advanced cancers. The repertoire was sequenced with immunoSEQ multiplex PCR; TCRdb's copy has only in-frame clones and lacks some. The table has under 20,000 clones, around 82% seen once. Sequencing was performed on CD4+ or CD8+ T cells sorted from blood, taken in a trial of the OX40 agonist ivuxolimab. These TCRs come from an adult with an advanced solid tumor such as melanoma, head and neck, liver or kidney cancer.

The J gene is TRBJ1-4, the V gene TRBV27, with 9 bases that match TRBD1. This CDR3 comprises 16 residues. The junction had 9 bases not matched to a gene; V was cut back by 3 bases and J by 7 bases. Germline loops: CDR1 MNHEY, CDR2 SMNVEV (reference sequence). The CDR3 reads CASSFGQGLGGEKLFF. The CDR3 region has the DNA TGTGCCAGCAGTTTTGGACAGGGGCTCGGGGGTGAAAAACTGTTTTTT.

The chain employs TRBV13 and TRBJ1-1, with D unclear. Trimming removed 4 bases at V and 5 bases at J, with 8 bases between. The CDR3 extends over 12 amino acids. Germline loops: CDR1 PRHDT, CDR2 FYEKMQ (reference sequence). The CDR3 nucleotides read TGTGCCAGCAGCTCAGGAGTTACTGAAGCTTTCTTT. As protein: CASSSGVTEAFF.

The chain links TRBV2 to TRBJ2-7, with D tentatively TRBD1 or TRBD2 (5 bases each). The V and J ends lost 7 bases and 7 bases respectively, with 17 bases between them. Germline V gives CDR1 SNHLY, CDR2 FYNNEI. CDR3 length equals 13 residues. In nucleotides, the CDR3 is TGTGCCAGCAAGGGGAGCGCAGCTCAAGAGCAGTACTTC. Protein: CASKGSAAQEQYF.

The rearrangement joins TRBV21-1 to TRBJ2-2. TRBV21-1 represents a pseudogene. The CDR3 extends over 13 amino acids. CDR3 sequence (DNA): TGTGCCAGCAGCAAAGGGGTCCCCGGGGAGCTGTTTTTT. Protein product: CASSKGVPGELFF.

The CDR3 reads CASSISRDRGKTGELFF. The CDR3 bases are TGTGCCAGTAGTATTTCCCGGGACAGGGGGAAAACCGGGGAGCTGTTTTTT. The rearrangement uses TRBV19 and TRBJ2-2; 11 bases are shared with TRBD1. The length of the CDR3 is 17 residues. The junction had 8 bases not matched to a gene; V was cut back by 3 bases and J by 5 bases. The germline CDR1 and CDR2 sequences are LNHDA and SQIVND (reference sequence).

In this sample, this clone turned up a few times. The chain is built from TRBV7-9 and TRBJ2-7; TRBD2 is a possible D gene (5 bases). Trimming removed 4 bases at V and 0 bases at J, with 16 bases between. CDR3 length equals 16 residues. Germline CDR1 SEHNR, CDR2 FQNEAQ (reference sequence). The CDR3 DNA reads TGTGCCAGCAGCTCCCGAGCGGCACTGAGCTCCTACGAGCAGTACTTC. As protein: CASSSRAALSSYEQYF. Filled out from reference TRBV7-9 and TRBJ2-7, the complete variable domain reads DTGVSQNPRHKITKRGQNVTFRCDPISEHNRLYWYRQTLGQGPEFLTYFQNEAQLEKSRLLSDRFSAERPKGSFSTLEIQRTEQGDSAMYLCASSSRAALSSYEQYFGPGTRLTVT.

The chain has TRBV10-1 and TRBJ2-7; 8 bases match TRBD1. The V gene end was trimmed by 6 bases and the J gene end by 2 bases; junction bases not matched to a gene: 6. Germline assignment: CDR1 WNHNN and CDR2 SYGVQD (reference sequence). The CDR3 has 14 amino acids. The CDR3 bases are TGCGCCAGCAGCTACGACAGGGGTCCCTACGAGCAGTACTTC. Its translation: CASSYDRGPYEQYF.

This rearrangement joins TRBV19 to TRBJ1-3; D unresolved. V was cut by 5 bases and J by 0 bases, with 11 bases left in between. The CDR3 sequence is 15 residues long. CDR1 is LNHDA and CDR2 is SQIVND in the germline V gene (reference sequence). The CDR3 DNA reads as TGTGCCAGTAGTCTCCGCCGTGCCTCTGGAAACACCATATATTTT. This encodes CASSLRRASGNTIYF.

This chain joins TRBV30 and TRBJ2-1; 10 positions agree with TRBD1. The ends lost 3 bases at V and 8 bases at J; junction bases unmatched: 7. The CDR3 totals 14 residues. Germline V gene lookup returns CDR1 GTSNPN and CDR2 SVGIG (reference sequence). CDR3 sequence reads: CAWSFGQGGDEQFF. The CDR3 nucleotides read TGTGCCTGGAGCTTTGGACAGGGGGGCGATGAGCAGTTCTTC.

This rearrangement joins TRBV7-2 to TRBJ1-1; D possibly corresponds to TRBD1 (5 bases). The CDR3 runs 13 residues. CDR1 and CDR2 (germline): SGHTA, FQGNSA. Trimming cost V 5 bases and J 6 bases, with 13 bases left between them. CDR3 amino acids: CASSQGGYSEAFF. CDR3 DNA: TGTGCCAGCAGCCAGGGCGGGTACTCTGAAGCTTTCTTT.